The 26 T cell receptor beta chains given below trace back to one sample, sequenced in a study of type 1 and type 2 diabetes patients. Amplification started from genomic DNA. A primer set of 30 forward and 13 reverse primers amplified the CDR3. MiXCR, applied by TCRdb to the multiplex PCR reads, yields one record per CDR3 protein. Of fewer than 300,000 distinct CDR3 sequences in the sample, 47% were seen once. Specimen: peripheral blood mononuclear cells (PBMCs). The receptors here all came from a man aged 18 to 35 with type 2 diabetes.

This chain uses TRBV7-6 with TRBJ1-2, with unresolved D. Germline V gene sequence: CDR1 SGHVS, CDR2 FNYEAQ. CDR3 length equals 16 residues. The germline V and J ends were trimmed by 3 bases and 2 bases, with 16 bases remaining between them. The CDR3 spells CASSLAVGLTNYGYTF. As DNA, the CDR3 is TGTGCCAGCAGCTTGGCCGTGGGTTTAACGAACTATGGCTACACCTTC.

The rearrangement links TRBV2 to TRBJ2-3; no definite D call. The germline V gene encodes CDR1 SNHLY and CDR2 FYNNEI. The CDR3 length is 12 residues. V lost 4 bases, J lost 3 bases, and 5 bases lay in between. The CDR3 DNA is TGTGCCAGCAGTGGGGCGACAGATACGCAGTATTTT. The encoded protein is CASSGATDTQYF.

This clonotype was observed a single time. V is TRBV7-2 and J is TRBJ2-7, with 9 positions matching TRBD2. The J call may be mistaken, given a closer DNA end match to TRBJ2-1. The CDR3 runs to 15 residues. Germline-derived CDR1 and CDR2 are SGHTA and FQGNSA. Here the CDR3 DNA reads TGTGCCAGCAGCGACAATAGCGGGGGAAACTACGAGCAGTTCTTC. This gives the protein CASSDNSGGNYEQFF.

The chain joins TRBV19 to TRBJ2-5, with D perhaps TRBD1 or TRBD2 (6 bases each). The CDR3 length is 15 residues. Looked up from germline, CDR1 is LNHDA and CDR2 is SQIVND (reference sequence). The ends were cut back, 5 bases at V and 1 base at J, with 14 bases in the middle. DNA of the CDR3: TGTGCCAGTAGTCCGATAGGAGGGGGCCAAGAGACCCAGTACTTC. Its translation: CASSPIGGGQETQYF.

The CDR3 reads CASSKGGGTDTQYF. CDR3 DNA: TGTGCCAGCAGCAAAGGGGGCGGCACAGATACGCAGTATTTT. This sequence joins TRBV7-6 and TRBJ2-3; 7 positions match TRBD1. Per the germline V gene, CDR1 is SGHVS and CDR2 is FNYEAQ. The CDR3 is 14 amino acids. Trimming at V came to 5 bases and at J to 1 base, leaving 3 bases not matched to a gene.

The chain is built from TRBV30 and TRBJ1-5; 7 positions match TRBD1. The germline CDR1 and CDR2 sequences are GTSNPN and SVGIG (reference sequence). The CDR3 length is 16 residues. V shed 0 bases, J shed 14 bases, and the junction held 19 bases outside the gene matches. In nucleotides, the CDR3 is TGTGCCTGGAGTGTACAAGGAGGACAGGCGGGGAAATTAAAGCATTTT. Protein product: CAWSVQGGQAGKLKHF. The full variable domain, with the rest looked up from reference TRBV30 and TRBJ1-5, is SQTIHQWPATLVQPVGSPLSLECTVEGTSNPNLYWYRQAAGRGLQLLFYSVGIGQISSEVPQNLSASRPQDRQFILSSKKLLLSDSGFYLCAWSVQGGQAGKLKHFGDGTRLSIL.

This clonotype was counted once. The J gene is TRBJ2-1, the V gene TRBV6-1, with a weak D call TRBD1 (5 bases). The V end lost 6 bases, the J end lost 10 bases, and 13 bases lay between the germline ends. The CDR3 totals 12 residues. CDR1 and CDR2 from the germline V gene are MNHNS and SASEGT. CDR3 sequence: CASRTGQVEQFF. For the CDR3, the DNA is TGTGCCAGCAGAACAGGCCAGGTGGAGCAGTTCTTC.

The CDR3 DNA sequence: TGTGCCTGGAGTGAGGGACAGGGAAAGGGCTACACCTTC. It yields the protein CAWSEGQGKGYTF. The rearrangement links TRBV30 to TRBJ1-2, with TRBD1 identical over 9 bases. The CDR3 covers 13 residues. V was pared by 1 base and J by 8 bases, with 5 bases of the junction left unmatched. Germline CDR1 is GTSNPN and CDR2 is SVGIG (reference sequence).

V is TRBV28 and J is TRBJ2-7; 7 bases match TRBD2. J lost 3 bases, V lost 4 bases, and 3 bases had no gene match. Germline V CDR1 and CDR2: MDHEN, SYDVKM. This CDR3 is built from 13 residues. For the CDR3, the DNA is TGTGCCAGCAGTTCGGGACTAAACTACGAGCAGTACTTC. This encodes CASSSGLNYEQYF. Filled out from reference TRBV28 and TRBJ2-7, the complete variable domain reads DVKVTQSSRYLVKRTGEKVFLECVQDMDHENMFWYRQDPGLGLRLIYFSYDVKMKEKGDIPEGYSVSREKKERFSLILESASTNQTSMYLCASSSGLNYEQYFGPGTRLTVT.

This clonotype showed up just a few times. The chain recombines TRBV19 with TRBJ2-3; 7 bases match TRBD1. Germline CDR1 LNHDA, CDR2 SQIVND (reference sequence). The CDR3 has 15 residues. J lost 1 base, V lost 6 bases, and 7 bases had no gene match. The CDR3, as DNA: TGTGCCAGTAGCAGCCGGGACAGCCGCACAGATACGCAGTATTTT. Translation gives CASSSRDSRTDTQYF.

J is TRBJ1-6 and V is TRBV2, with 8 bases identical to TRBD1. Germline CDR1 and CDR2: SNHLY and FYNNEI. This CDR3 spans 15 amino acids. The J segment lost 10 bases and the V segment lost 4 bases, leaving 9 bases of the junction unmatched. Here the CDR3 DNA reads TGTGCCAGCAGTGGGACGGACAGGGATGTATCACCCCTCCACTTT. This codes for CASSGTDRDVSPLHF.

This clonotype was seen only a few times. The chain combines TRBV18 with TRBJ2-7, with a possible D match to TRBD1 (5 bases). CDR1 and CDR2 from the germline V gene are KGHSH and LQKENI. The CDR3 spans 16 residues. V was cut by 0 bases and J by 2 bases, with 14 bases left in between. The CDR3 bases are TGTGCCAGCTCACCACCGAGCGACAGTGATGCCTACGAGCAGTACTTC. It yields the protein CASSPPSDSDAYEQYF.

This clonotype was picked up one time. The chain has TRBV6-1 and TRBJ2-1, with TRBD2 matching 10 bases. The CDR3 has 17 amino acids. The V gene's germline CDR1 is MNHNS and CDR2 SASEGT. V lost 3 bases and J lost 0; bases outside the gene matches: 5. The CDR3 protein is CASSDERGGLSYNEQFF. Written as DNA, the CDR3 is TGTGCCAGCAGTGACGAGCGGGGGGGCCTCTCCTACAATGAGCAGTTCTTC.

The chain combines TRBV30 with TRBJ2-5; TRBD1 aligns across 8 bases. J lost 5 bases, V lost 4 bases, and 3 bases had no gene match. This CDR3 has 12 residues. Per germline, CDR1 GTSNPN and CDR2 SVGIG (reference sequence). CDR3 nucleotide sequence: TGTGCCTGGACAGGGGGCGTGGAGACCCAGTACTTC. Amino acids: CAWTGGVETQYF.

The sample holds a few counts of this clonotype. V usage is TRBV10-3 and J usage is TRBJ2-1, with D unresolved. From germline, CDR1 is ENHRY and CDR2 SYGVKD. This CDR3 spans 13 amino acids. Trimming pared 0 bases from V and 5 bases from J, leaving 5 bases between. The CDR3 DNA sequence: TGTGCCATCAGTGAGTCTTGGGACAATGAGCAGTTCTTC. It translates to CAISESWDNEQFF.

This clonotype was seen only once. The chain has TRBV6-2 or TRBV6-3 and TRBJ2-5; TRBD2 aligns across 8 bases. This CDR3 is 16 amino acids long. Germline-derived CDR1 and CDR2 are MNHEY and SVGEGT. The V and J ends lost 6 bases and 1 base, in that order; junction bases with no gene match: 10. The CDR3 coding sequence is TGTGCCAGCAGGTCTATCCGGGGGGGCTTCCAAGAGACCCAGTACTTC. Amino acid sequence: CASRSIRGGFQETQYF.

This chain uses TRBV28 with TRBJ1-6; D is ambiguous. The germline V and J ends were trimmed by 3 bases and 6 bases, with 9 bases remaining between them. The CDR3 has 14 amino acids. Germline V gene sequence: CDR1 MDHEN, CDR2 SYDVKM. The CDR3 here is CASSFGMTNSPLHF. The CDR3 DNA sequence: TGTGCCAGCAGTTTCGGCATGACTAATTCACCCCTCCACTTT.

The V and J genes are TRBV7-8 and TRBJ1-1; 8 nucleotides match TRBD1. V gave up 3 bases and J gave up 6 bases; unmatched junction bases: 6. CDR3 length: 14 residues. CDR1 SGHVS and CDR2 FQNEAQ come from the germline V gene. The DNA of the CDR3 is TGTGCCAGCAGCTTGAGCAGGGGGCTCTCTGAAGCTTTCTTT. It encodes CASSLSRGLSEAFF.

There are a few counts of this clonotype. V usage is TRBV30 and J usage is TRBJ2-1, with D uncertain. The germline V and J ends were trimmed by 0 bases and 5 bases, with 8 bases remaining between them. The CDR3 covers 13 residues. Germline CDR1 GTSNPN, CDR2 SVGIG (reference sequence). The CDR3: CAWSVSGNNEQFF. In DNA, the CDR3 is TGTGCCTGGAGTGTAAGTGGTAACAATGAGCAGTTCTTC.

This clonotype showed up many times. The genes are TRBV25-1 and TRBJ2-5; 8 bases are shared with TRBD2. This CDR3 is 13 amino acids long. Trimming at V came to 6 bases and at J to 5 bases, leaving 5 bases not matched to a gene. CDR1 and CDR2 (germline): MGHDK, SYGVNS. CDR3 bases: TGTGCCAGCAGCTTAGCGGGACCGGAGACCCAGTACTTC. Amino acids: CASSLAGPETQYF.

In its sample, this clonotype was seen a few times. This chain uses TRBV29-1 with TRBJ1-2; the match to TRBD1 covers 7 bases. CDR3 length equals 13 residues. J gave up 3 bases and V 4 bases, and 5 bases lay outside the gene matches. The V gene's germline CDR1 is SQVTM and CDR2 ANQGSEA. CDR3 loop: CSVAPGTDYGYTF. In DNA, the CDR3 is TGCAGCGTTGCCCCGGGGACAGACTATGGCTACACCTTC.

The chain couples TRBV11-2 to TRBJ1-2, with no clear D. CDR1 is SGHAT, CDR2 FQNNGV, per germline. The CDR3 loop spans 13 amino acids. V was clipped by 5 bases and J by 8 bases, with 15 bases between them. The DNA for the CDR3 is TGTGCCAGCAGCACGACTGGAGATAGCGGCTACACCTTC. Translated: CASSTTGDSGYTF. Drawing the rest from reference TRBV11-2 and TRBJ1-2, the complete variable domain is EAGVAQSPRYKIIEKRQSVAFWCNPISGHATLYWYQQILGQGPKLLIQFQNNGVVDDSQLPKDRFSAERLKGVDSTLKIQPAKLEDSAVYLCASSTTGDSGYTFGSGTRLTVV.

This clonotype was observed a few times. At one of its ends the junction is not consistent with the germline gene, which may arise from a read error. CDR3 DNA: TGTGCCAGTAGTGTAGACAGGGGAGCGTTCTATTTT. It specifies CASSVDRGAFYF. V is TRBV19 and J is TRBJ2-3, with 8 bases identical to TRBD1. Germline V gene sequence: CDR1 LNHDA, CDR2 SQIVND (reference sequence). This CDR3 has 12 amino acids.

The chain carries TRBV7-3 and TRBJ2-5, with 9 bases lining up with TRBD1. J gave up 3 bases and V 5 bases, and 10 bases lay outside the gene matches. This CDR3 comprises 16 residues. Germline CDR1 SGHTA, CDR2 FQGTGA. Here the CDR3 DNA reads TGTGCCAGCAGCCACGGAGGGGGACAGGGAGAAGAGACCCAGTACTTC. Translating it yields CASSHGGGQGEETQYF. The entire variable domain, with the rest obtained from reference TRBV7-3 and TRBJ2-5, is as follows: GAGVSQTPSNKVTEKGKYVELRCDPISGHTALYWYRQSLGQGPEFLIYFQGTGAADDSGLPNDRFFAVRPEGSVSTLKIQRTERGDSAVYLCASSHGGGQGEETQYFGPGTRLLVL.

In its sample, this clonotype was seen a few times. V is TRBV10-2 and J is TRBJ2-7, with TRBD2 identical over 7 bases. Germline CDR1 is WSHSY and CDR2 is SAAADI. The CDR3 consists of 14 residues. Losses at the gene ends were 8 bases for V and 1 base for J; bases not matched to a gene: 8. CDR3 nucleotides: TGCGCCAGCCAGCTGCGGGAGAGATCCTACGAGCAGTACTTC. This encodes CASQLRERSYEQYF.

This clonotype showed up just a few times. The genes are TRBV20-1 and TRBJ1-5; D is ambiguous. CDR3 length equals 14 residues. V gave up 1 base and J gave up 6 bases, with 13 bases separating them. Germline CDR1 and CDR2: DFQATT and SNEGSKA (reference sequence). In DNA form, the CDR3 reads TGCAGTGCTAGAGTTCCCTGGGTTGGTCAGCCCCAGCATTTT. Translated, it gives CSARVPWVGQPQHF.